A selection of T cell receptor beta chains follows, all from one sample in a study of cytomegalovirus exposure and HLA in healthy donors. Clones were sequenced by immunoSEQ multiplex PCR, and TCRdb holds only the in-frame ones, with some missing. This table has around 110,000 clones, 79% appearing once. Material for sequencing was PBMCs. The receptors were gathered from a man aged 25 to 45 in good health and CMV-seropositive. CDR3s include the opening cysteine and the closing phenylalanine or tryptophan. Fields, in order: V gene, D gene, clone size, J gene, CDR3 length, CDR3 DNA, CDR3 protein. D genes are given only for firm matches. Some rows mark clone size as missing; the rest say once, few, many or name a class of expanded clone.

v_call: TRBV29-1; d_call: -; clone_size: -; j_call: TRBJ2-1; cdr3_length: 18; cdr3_nt: TGCAGCGTTCGTGTGGGGGGTCGGTCCTCAAGCTCCTACAATGAGCAGTTCTTC; cdr3_aa: CSVRVGGRSSSSYNEQFF
v_call: TRBV6-6; d_call: -; clone_size: -; j_call: TRBJ2-4; cdr3_length: 14; cdr3_nt: TGTGCCAGCAGTTATTTGGCTAGGGGTGGCATTCAGTACTTC; cdr3_aa: CASSYLARGGIQYF
v_call: TRBV28; d_call: TRBD1; clone_size: -; j_call: TRBJ2-1; cdr3_length: 16; cdr3_nt: TGTGCCAGCAGTTTCGCCCCACAGGGGACCTACAATGAGCAGTTCTTC; cdr3_aa: CASSFAPQGTYNEQFF
v_call: TRBV11-3; d_call: -; clone_size: once; j_call: TRBJ1-1; cdr3_length: 14; cdr3_nt: TGTGCCAGCAGCGAACAGTCAGGCGATCCTGAAGCTTTCTTT; cdr3_aa: CASSEQSGDPEAFF
v_call: TRBV5-6; d_call: -; clone_size: -; j_call: TRBJ2-7; cdr3_length: 13; cdr3_nt: TGTGCCAGCAGCTTGGGGGCGTCCTACGAGCAGTACTTC; cdr3_aa: CASSLGASYEQYF
v_call: TRBV7-7; d_call: -; clone_size: -; j_call: TRBJ2-2; cdr3_length: 14; cdr3_nt: TGTGCTAGCAGCTTAAACGCACAATCCGGGGAGCTGTTTTTT; cdr3_aa: CASSLNAQSGELFF
v_call: TRBV10-3; d_call: -; clone_size: -; j_call: TRBJ2-7; cdr3_length: 15; cdr3_nt: TGTGCCATCAGTGAGTCGGCACAGGGTTCCTACGAGCAGTACTTC; cdr3_aa: CAISESAQGSYEQYF
v_call: TRBV2; d_call: -; clone_size: few; j_call: TRBJ2-5; cdr3_length: 11; cdr3_nt: TGTGCCAGCTCTCAGTTGGAGACCCAGTACTTC; cdr3_aa: CASSQLETQYF
v_call: TRBV5-1; d_call: TRBD2; clone_size: -; j_call: TRBJ2-7; cdr3_length: 17; cdr3_nt: TGCGCCAGCAGCTTACTGACCACTAGCGGGGCCTCCTACGAGCAGTACTTC; cdr3_aa: CASSLLTTSGASYEQYF
v_call: TRBV5-6; d_call: -; clone_size: -; j_call: TRBJ1-1; cdr3_length: 13; cdr3_nt: TGTGCCAGCCTAGCCGTACCGGAGCAAGAAGCTTTCTTT; cdr3_aa: CASLAVPEQEAFF
v_call: TRBV28; d_call: TRBD2; clone_size: -; j_call: TRBJ2-1; cdr3_length: 18; cdr3_nt: TGTGCCAGCAGTTTATGGGGACTACAACAAATCTCCTACAATGAGCAGTTCTTC; cdr3_aa: CASSLWGLQQISYNEQFF
v_call: TRBV29-1; d_call: -; clone_size: few; j_call: TRBJ2-1; cdr3_length: 14; cdr3_nt: TGCAGCGTTGACCGAGGAGGACGCTACAATGAGCAGTTCTTC; cdr3_aa: CSVDRGGRYNEQFF
v_call: TRBV9; d_call: -; clone_size: -; j_call: TRBJ1-3; cdr3_length: 13; cdr3_nt: TGTGCCAGCAGCGTGGGCCTTGAAAACACCATATATTTT; cdr3_aa: CASSVGLENTIYF
v_call: TRBV2; d_call: -; clone_size: few; j_call: TRBJ2-1; cdr3_length: 16; cdr3_nt: TGTGCCAGCAGTGAAGCGGCGGGACGATCCTACAATGAGCAGTTCTTC; cdr3_aa: CASSEAAGRSYNEQFF
v_call: TRBV6-5; d_call: -; clone_size: once; j_call: TRBJ1-1; cdr3_length: 14; cdr3_nt: TGTGCCAGCAGTTACCAGGGCTGGAACACTGAAGCTTTCTTT; cdr3_aa: CASSYQGWNTEAFF
v_call: TRBV2; d_call: -; clone_size: -; j_call: TRBJ1-1; cdr3_length: 14; cdr3_nt: TGTGCCAGCAGTGTGGCAGGTACAAACACTGAAGCTTTCTTT; cdr3_aa: CASSVAGTNTEAFF
v_call: TRBV7-2; d_call: TRBD2; clone_size: once; j_call: TRBJ2-7; cdr3_length: 17; cdr3_nt: TGTGCCAGCAGCTTAGTGGGGACTAGCGGATACTCCTACGAGCAGTACTTC; cdr3_aa: CASSLVGTSGYSYEQYF
v_call: TRBV10-3; d_call: TRBD1; clone_size: -; j_call: TRBJ1-6; cdr3_length: 17; cdr3_nt: TGTGCCATCAGCGGAAGTGGTCGGACAGGGTTCTTGTCACCCCTCCACTTT; cdr3_aa: CAISGSGRTGFLSPLHF
v_call: TRBV2; d_call: TRBD1; clone_size: few; j_call: TRBJ1-3; cdr3_length: 14; cdr3_nt: TGTGCCAGCAGTGCACAGGGGCCCGGAAACACCATATATTTT; cdr3_aa: CASSAQGPGNTIYF
v_call: TRBV9; d_call: -; clone_size: -; j_call: TRBJ2-1; cdr3_length: 15; cdr3_nt: TGTGCCAGCAGCGTCGAGTTCGCGGCCTACAATGAGCAGTTCTTC; cdr3_aa: CASSVEFAAYNEQFF
v_call: TRBV14; d_call: -; clone_size: -; j_call: TRBJ2-2; cdr3_length: 16; cdr3_nt: TGTGCCAGCGCGGGGGCGTTTTTGGCGGGCACCGGGGAGCTGTTTTTT; cdr3_aa: CASAGAFLAGTGELFF
v_call: TRBV7-9; d_call: TRBD2; clone_size: -; j_call: TRBJ2-3; cdr3_length: 15; cdr3_nt: TGTGCCAGCAGCCGGACTAGCGGGAGAACAGATACGCAGTATTTT; cdr3_aa: CASSRTSGRTDTQYF
v_call: TRBV10-3; d_call: TRBD1; clone_size: -; j_call: TRBJ2-7; cdr3_length: 18; cdr3_nt: TGTGCCATCAGCCCGAGCCCGTCAGGGGGCGTATCGGCCTACGAGCAGTACTTC; cdr3_aa: CAISPSPSGGVSAYEQYF
v_call: TRBV4-1; d_call: -; clone_size: -; j_call: TRBJ2-3; cdr3_length: 17; cdr3_nt: TGCGCCAGCAGCCACTTGATAGGGGGAGGGAGCACAGATACGCAGTATTTT; cdr3_aa: CASSHLIGGGSTDTQYF
v_call: TRBV6-4; d_call: TRBD1; clone_size: -; j_call: TRBJ2-3; cdr3_length: 13; cdr3_nt: TGTGCCACTGGACAGGGGGGGACAGATACGCAGTATTTT; cdr3_aa: CATGQGGTDTQYF
v_call: TRBV7-2; d_call: TRBD2; clone_size: -; j_call: TRBJ2-1; cdr3_length: 13; cdr3_nt: TGTGCCAGCAGCTGGACTAGCTGGAATGAGCAGTTCTTC; cdr3_aa: CASSWTSWNEQFF
v_call: TRBV4-3; d_call: -; clone_size: -; j_call: TRBJ2-7; cdr3_length: 14; cdr3_nt: TGCGCCAGCAGCCAAAGATCTACAGATGGCGAGCAGTACTTC; cdr3_aa: CASSQRSTDGEQYF
v_call: TRBV6-1; d_call: -; clone_size: few; j_call: TRBJ1-2; cdr3_length: 16; cdr3_nt: TGTGCCAGCAGTGACGGTGACGGGGGGCCCTTCTATGGCTACACCTTC; cdr3_aa: CASSDGDGGPFYGYTF
v_call: TRBV4-1; d_call: TRBD1; clone_size: -; j_call: TRBJ2-6; cdr3_length: 21; cdr3_nt: TGCGCCAGCAGGCCCTTTCCCGTTGGGACAGGCGGTAACTCTGGGGCCAACGTCCTGACTTTC; cdr3_aa: CASRPFPVGTGGNSGANVLTF
v_call: TRBV19; d_call: TRBD1; clone_size: -; j_call: TRBJ1-1; cdr3_length: 14; cdr3_nt: TGTGCCAGTAAAGAAGGACAGGGAGACACTGAAGCTTTCTTT; cdr3_aa: CASKEGQGDTEAFF
v_call: TRBV6-5; d_call: -; clone_size: -; j_call: TRBJ1-6; cdr3_length: 13; cdr3_nt: TGTGCCAGCTCCGGACAGTATAATTCACCCCTCCACTTT; cdr3_aa: CASSGQYNSPLHF
v_call: TRBV4-1; d_call: TRBD1; clone_size: -; j_call: TRBJ1-2; cdr3_length: 15; cdr3_nt: TGCGCCAGCAGCCAAGGAGGACAGGGAATCTATGGCTACACCTTC; cdr3_aa: CASSQGGQGIYGYTF
v_call: TRBV5-7; d_call: -; clone_size: few; j_call: TRBJ2-7; cdr3_length: 11; cdr3_nt: TGTGGAGGACAGTGTCCCTACGAGCAGTACTTC; cdr3_aa: CGGQCPYEQYF
v_call: TRBV7-9; d_call: TRBD1; clone_size: few; j_call: TRBJ1-6; cdr3_length: 15; cdr3_nt: TGTGCCAGCAGCTTAATGGGACAGGGAAATTCACCCCTCCACTTT; cdr3_aa: CASSLMGQGNSPLHF
v_call: TRBV7-6; d_call: -; clone_size: -; j_call: TRBJ2-1; cdr3_length: 16; cdr3_nt: TGTGCCAGCAGCCGCGGACAGGGACTAACCTACAATGAGCAGTTCTTC; cdr3_aa: CASSRGQGLTYNEQFF
v_call: TRBV18; d_call: -; clone_size: -; j_call: TRBJ2-5; cdr3_length: 13; cdr3_nt: TGTGCCAGCTCACCCCCTTCCAGAGAGACCCAGTACTTC; cdr3_aa: CASSPPSRETQYF
v_call: TRBV4-3; d_call: -; clone_size: once; j_call: TRBJ1-2; cdr3_length: 15; cdr3_nt: TGCGCCAGCAGCCAAAACCCACAGGGTATCTATGGCTACACCTTC; cdr3_aa: CASSQNPQGIYGYTF
v_call: TRBV27; d_call: TRBD1; clone_size: -; j_call: TRBJ1-1; cdr3_length: 15; cdr3_nt: TGTGCCAGCCAACCGGGACAGGGCCGAGGGTCTGAAGCTTTCTTT; cdr3_aa: CASQPGQGRGSEAFF